Presented here are 17 T cell receptor beta chains from one specimen sequenced in a study of blood T cell repertoires in COVID-19. Generated by immunoSEQ multiplex PCR, the TCRdb table keeps only in-frame clones and is missing some. Among fewer than 250,000 clones, around 82% were seen once, and the ten largest hold approximately 4.5%. The material sequenced was peripheral blood. The receptors shown here come from a woman in her 70s with acute or convalescent COVID-19.

The gene calls are TRBV27 and TRBJ1-3; D call uncertain. CDR1 and CDR2 from the germline V gene are MNHEY and SMNVEV (reference sequence). The length of the CDR3 is 17 residues. Trimming left V 2 bases short and J 4 bases short, with 18 bases between. In nucleotides, the CDR3 is TGTGCCAGCAGTTTAAGTCCCCATGCAGGATCAGGAAACACCATATATTTT. It yields the protein CASSLSPHAGSGNTIYF.

This clone was detected once. The chain couples TRBV29-1 to TRBJ1-1; tentatively, D is TRBD1 (6 bases). Germline-derived CDR1 and CDR2 are SQVTM and ANQGSEA. The ends were cut back, 7 bases at V and 10 bases at J, with 16 bases in the middle. The CDR3 sequence is 11 residues long. CDR3 sequence (DNA): TGCAGCGCCGGGACACTGTCTGTAGCTTTCTTT. It codes for CSAGTLSVAFF.

This clone came up a few times. This chain links TRBV19 with TRBJ1-4; possibly TRBD1 for D (5 bases). This CDR3 region has 15 residues. With 4 bases removed from V and 9 bases from J, the gap between germline ends came to 18 bases. From germline, CDR1 is LNHDA and CDR2 SQIVND (reference sequence). In DNA form, the CDR3 reads TGTGCCAGTAGTACTACAGGAGGGCTCGGGAAAAAACTGTTTTTT. It specifies CASSTTGGLGKKLFF. Combining the CDR3 with reference TRBV19 and TRBJ1-4 gives the whole variable domain DGGITQSPKYLFRKEGQNVTLSCEQNLNHDAMYWYRQDPGQGLRLIYYSQIVNDFQKGDIAEGYSVSREKKESFPLTVTSAQKNPTAFYLCASSTTGGLGKKLFFGSGTQLSVL.

V is TRBV18 and J is TRBJ2-7, with 7 bases that match TRBD1. CDR1 and CDR2 (germline): KGHSH, LQKENI. CDR3 size: 15 residues. The ends lost 3 bases at V and 5 bases at J; junction bases unmatched: 10. CDR3 DNA sequence: TGTGCCAGCTCACCGACCCGATACAGGGGCCACGAGCAGTACTTC. Translating it yields CASSPTRYRGHEQYF.

This clone was detected only once. The chain uses TRBV24-1 and TRBJ1-4, with D possibly TRBD1 on 5 matching bases. CDR1 and CDR2 (germline): KGHDR, SFDVKD. The V gene lost 4 bases and the J gene lost 8 bases, with 10 bases spanning the gap. This CDR3 spans 13 amino acids. The CDR3: CATSDRVGEKLFF. The CDR3 bases are TGTGCCACCAGTGACAGGGTGGGGGAAAAACTGTTTTTT.

The chain couples TRBV4-2 to TRBJ1-1; D unclear. This CDR3 has 15 residues. Trimming cost V 0 bases and J 1 base, with 9 bases left between them. Germline V lookup: CDR1 LGHNA, CDR2 YNFKEQ. The CDR3 region is CASSQDLRGNTEAFF. The CDR3 nucleotides are TGTGCCAGCAGCCAAGACCTCCGGGGGAACACTGAAGCTTTCTTT.

The CDR3 DNA sequence: TGTGCCAGCATCGGACTAGCGGGGATACGCACCGGGGAGCTGTTTTTT. It is translated as CASIGLAGIRTGELFF. The chain links TRBV11-2 to TRBJ2-2, with 12 positions matching TRBD2. The CDR3 spans 16 residues. The germline V gene encodes CDR1 SGHAT and CDR2 FQNNGV. The J segment lost 4 bases and the V segment lost 7 bases, leaving 7 bases of the junction unmatched.

The chain has TRBV5-1 and TRBJ2-7, with D tentatively TRBD1 (6 bases). Germline values: CDR1 SGHRS, CDR2 YFSETQ. This CDR3 region has 14 residues. Deletions cut 0 bases from V and 3 bases from J, with 10 bases between. CDR3: CASSLGDTGYEQYF. As DNA, the CDR3 is TGCGCCAGCAGCTTGGGGGACACGGGCTACGAGCAGTACTTC. Supplemented by reference TRBV5-1 and TRBJ2-7, the full variable domain reads KAGVTQTPRYLIKTRGQQVTLSCSPISGHRSVSWYQQTPGQGLQFLFEYFSETQRNKGNFPGRFSGRQFSNSRSEMNVSTLELGDSALYLCASSLGDTGYEQYFGPGTRLTVT.

This clone has ten or more counts. J is TRBJ2-7 and V is TRBV28, with D perhaps TRBD1 (6 bases). Germline CDR1 and CDR2: MDHEN and SYDVKM. Between the trimmed V and J ends, which lost 6 bases and 0 bases, there was a span of 9 bases. The length of the CDR3 is 13 residues. The CDR3 coding sequence is TGTGCCAGCAGGGACAGTAGCTCCTACGAGCAGTACTTC. This sequence encodes CASRDSSSYEQYF.

The chain uses TRBV6-5 and TRBJ1-3; tentative D call: TRBD1 (6 bases). V lost 6 bases to trimming and J lost 4 bases, with 16 bases between them. The CDR3 is 15 amino acids. The V gene's germline CDR1 is MNHEY and CDR2 SVGAGI. The CDR3 bases are TGTGCCAGCAGCTCACCCGGGGGGACAGGAAACACCATATATTTT. Amino acids: CASSSPGGTGNTIYF.

The chain carries TRBV2 and TRBJ1-4; D may be TRBD1 (6 bases). Germline V lookup: CDR1 SNHLY, CDR2 FYNNEI. CDR3 length equals 14 residues. V was cut by 5 bases and J by 3 bases, with 10 bases left in between. This chain's CDR3 is CASSTGLANEKLFF. The CDR3, as DNA: TGTGCCAGCAGTACAGGGCTGGCTAATGAAAAACTGTTTTTT. Combining the CDR3 with reference TRBV2 and TRBJ1-4 gives the whole variable domain EPEVTQTPSHQVTQMGQEVILRCVPISNHLYFYWYRQILGQKVEFLVSFYNNEISEKSEIFDDQFSVERPDGSNFTLKIRSTKLEDSAMYFCASSTGLANEKLFFGSGTQLSVL.

The chain carries TRBV6-6 and TRBJ2-7; D gene uncertain. CDR1 and CDR2 (germline): MNHNY, SVGAGI (reference sequence). The CDR3 is 12 residues long. Trimming took off 6 bases at V and 4 bases at J, with 10 bases between the two ends. The DNA for the CDR3 is TGTGCCAGCAGCAAAACCGCGTACGAGCAGTACTTC. This gives the protein CASSKTAYEQYF.

V gene TRBV30 combines with J gene TRBJ1-5, with D unclear. The CDR3 sequence is 13 residues long. With 4 bases removed from V and 7 bases from J, the gap between germline ends came to 14 bases. Germline values: CDR1 GTSNPN, CDR2 SVGIG (reference sequence). CDR3 protein: CAWMATPGQPQHF. The CDR3 DNA reads TGTGCCTGGATGGCGACTCCCGGACAGCCCCAGCATTTT.

The count of this clone is one. This chain uses TRBV7-2 with TRBJ1-2; D not certain. The CDR3 is made up of 13 amino acids. The germline V gene encodes CDR1 SGHTA and CDR2 FQGNSA. The V end was cut by 3 bases, the J end by 3 bases, with 8 bases between. The CDR3 loop reads CASSFDTDYGYTF. CDR3 in DNA: TGTGCCAGCAGCTTCGACACGGACTATGGCTACACCTTC.

V and J are TRBV4-3 and TRBJ1-3, with D uncertain. The ends were cut back, 0 bases at V and 0 bases at J, with 15 bases in the middle. The germline V gene has CDR1 LGHNA and CDR2 YSLEER. This CDR3 has 18 amino acids. The DNA for the CDR3 is TGCGCCAGCAGCCAAGAGACCCCCGGCGCTAGCTCTGGAAACACCATATATTTT. This gives the protein CASSQETPGASSGNTIYF.

The J gene is TRBJ1-2, the V gene TRBV2; no clear D gene. V lost 5 bases, J lost 8 bases, and 18 bases lay in between. Germline CDR1 reads SNHLY; CDR2 reads FYNNEI. The CDR3 runs to 14 residues. Here the CDR3 DNA reads TGTGCCAGCAGTCCGGGAGACCAGTCTGGGGGCTACACCTTC. Protein product: CASSPGDQSGGYTF.

The rearrangement uses TRBV27 and TRBJ1-1, with 7 bases aligning to TRBD1. Trimming took 0 bases from V and 1 from J; bases not matched to a gene: 5. Germline V gene sequence: CDR1 MNHEY, CDR2 SMNVEV (reference sequence). The CDR3 length is 16 residues. Written as DNA, the CDR3 is TGTGCCAGCAGTTTATCGGGACGGACAGGGAACACTGAAGCTTTCTTT. It is translated as CASSLSGRTGNTEAFF.